These 9 T cell receptor beta chains were all obtained from the same sample, sequenced in a study of blood T cells in healthy people across ages. For the second PCR, which ran for 7 to 11 cycles, a sample-barcoded 5' primer and a J-beta primer mix were used. MiXCR, run by TCRdb on the 5' RACE reads, gives a single entry per CDR3 protein. The table shows 1.5 million to 2 million distinct CDR3 sequences, with about 50% occurring only once. The specimen sequenced was blood. The receptors come from a woman in her forties in good health.

The rearrangement joins TRBV28 to TRBJ2-7; 8 nucleotides agree with TRBD2. Germline V CDR1 and CDR2: MDHEN, SYDVKM. V lost 5 bases and J lost 2; bases outside the gene matches: 8. The CDR3 has 15 amino acids. The CDR3 region is CASSPRGALPYEQYF. Here the CDR3 DNA reads TGTGCCAGCAGTCCGCGGGGGGCCCTCCCCTACGAGCAGTACTTC.

This clonotype was observed a few times. The V call is TRBV3-1, the J call TRBJ2-3; D gene unclear. This CDR3 comprises 13 residues. Germline CDR1 and CDR2: LGHDT and YNNKEL (reference sequence). Trimming left V 1 base short and J 2 bases short, with 4 bases between. This CDR3 is CASSQAITDTQYF. CDR3 sequence (DNA): TGTGCCAGCAGCCAAGCTATCACAGATACGCAGTATTTT.

The CDR3: CSAPDDLYGYTF. CDR3 sequence (DNA): TGCAGTGCTCCGGACGATCTCTATGGCTACACCTTC. The chain joins TRBV20-1 to TRBJ1-2; D is uncertain. The CDR3 is 12 amino acids. Deletions cut 5 bases from V and 4 bases from J, with 11 bases between. From germline, CDR1 is DFQATT and CDR2 SNEGSKA (reference sequence).

This clonotype was seen only a few times. This chain uses TRBV4-3 with TRBJ2-1; 9 nucleotides agree with TRBD2. In germline, CDR1 is LGHNA, CDR2 YSLEER. The CDR3 has 16 amino acids. Unmatched junction bases numbered 3, after V lost 1 base and J lost 2 bases. The CDR3 nucleotides read TGCGCCAGCAGCCAAGTAAGCGGGGGGACCTACAATGAGCAGTTCTTC. This translates into CASSQVSGGTYNEQFF.

The chain couples TRBV4-2 to TRBJ2-5, with 11 nucleotides matching TRBD2. The V gene's germline CDR1 is LGHNA and CDR2 YNFKEQ. This CDR3 spans 16 amino acids. The ends lost 1 base at V and 13 bases at J; junction bases unmatched: 14. This chain's CDR3 is CASSQAGTSGLRDRYF. CDR3 nucleotide sequence: TGTGCCAGCAGCCAAGCTGGGACTAGCGGCCTTCGGGATCGGTACTTC.

The rearrangement joins TRBV4-1 to TRBJ2-7; D is unresolved. There are 14 residues in the CDR3. Per germline, CDR1 MGHRA and CDR2 YSYEKL. V gave up 1 base and J gave up 7 bases, with 14 bases separating them. As DNA, the CDR3 is TGCGCCAGCAGCCAAGTTTTAGGCTCGTGGGAGCAGTACTTC. It is translated as CASSQVLGSWEQYF.

This clonotype was seen ten or more times. The chain links TRBV3-1 to TRBJ1-2; 7 positions match TRBD1. CDR1 is LGHDT, CDR2 YNNKEL, per germline (reference sequence). The length of the CDR3 is 14 residues. V dropped 5 bases and J dropped 7; count of bases not matched to a gene: 10. CDR3 in DNA: TGTGCCAGCAGCAAATCGACAGGGACGTTTGGCTACACCTTC. Protein: CASSKSTGTFGYTF.

This clonotype was found a few times. The chain links TRBV15 to TRBJ2-3; D is possibly TRBD2 (6 bases). The length of the CDR3 is 14 residues. V lost 8 bases to trimming and J lost 1 base, with 13 bases between them. CDR1 is LNHNV, CDR2 YYDKDF, per germline (reference sequence). CDR3 sequence: CATGAGHGTDTQYF. The CDR3 DNA is TGTGCCACCGGAGCGGGCCACGGCACAGATACGCAGTATTTT.

The rearrangement uses TRBV5-1 and TRBJ1-1; maybe TRBD1 (5 bases). V was clipped by 4 bases and J by 6 bases, with 19 bases between them. The germline V gene has CDR1 SGHRS and CDR2 YFSETQ. The CDR3 totals 15 residues. The CDR3 DNA reads TGCGCCAGCAGCCCCCGGAGGCAGGGCAACGCTGAAGCTTTCTTT. Encoded protein: CASSPRRQGNAEAFF.